This is a list of T cell receptor beta chains from one sample in a study of blood T cell repertoires in COVID-19. Sequenced by immunoSEQ multiplex PCR; TCRdb stores in-frame clones only, minus some. The sample has under 200,000 clones, about 85% seen once; the top ten hold roughly 8%. Sample: peripheral blood. These receptors were taken from a woman between 55 and 75 years old with COVID-19, enrolled during active disease. CDR3s include the opening cysteine and the closing phenylalanine or tryptophan. Each record gives: J gene, D gene, V gene, CDR3 length, clone size, CDR3 protein, CDR3 DNA. The D gene is left open where the match is weak. Expanded clones are given a class, and other clones once, few, many or no size at all.

J: TRBJ2-2
D: TRBD2
V: TRBV11-3
length: 15
size: once
CDR3: CASSLGTKDTGELFF
DNA: TGTGCCAGCAGCCTCGGGACTAAAGACACCGGGGAGCTGTTTTTT

J: TRBJ2-6
D: -
V: TRBV28
length: 15
size: -
CDR3: CASKSGSAGANVLTF
DNA: TGTGCCAGTAAGAGCGGGTCCGCTGGGGCCAACGTCCTGACTTTC

J: TRBJ2-7
D: -
V: TRBV6-5
length: 12
size: -
CDR3: CASRTGSYEQYF
DNA: TGTGCCAGCCGAACTGGCTCCTACGAGCAGTACTTC

J: TRBJ1-4
D: TRBD1
V: TRBV29-1
length: 13
size: -
CDR3: CSAWAQGEVKLFF
DNA: TGCAGCGCCTGGGCACAGGGGGAAGTAAAACTGTTTTTT

J: TRBJ1-1
D: TRBD1
V: TRBV18
length: 14
size: -
CDR3: CASSRGDRGTEAFF
DNA: TGTGCCAGCTCACGAGGGGACAGGGGCACTGAAGCTTTCTTT

J: TRBJ1-6
D: TRBD1
V: TRBV7-2
length: 15
size: -
CDR3: CASSTQGVLNSPLHF
DNA: TGTGCCAGCAGCACACAGGGGGTTTTAAATTCACCCCTCCACTTT

J: TRBJ1-2
D: -
V: TRBV29-1
length: 11
size: -
CDR3: CSDRTGNGYTF
DNA: TGCAGCGACCGTACAGGAAATGGCTACACCTTC

J: TRBJ2-2
D: -
V: TRBV7-2
length: 16
size: -
CDR3: CASSLGGRPGNGELFF
DNA: TGTGCCAGCAGCTTAGGGGGTCGGCCGGGGAACGGGGAGCTGTTTTTT

J: TRBJ1-1
D: -
V: TRBV24-1
length: 14
size: once
CDR3: CATSGPGMGTEAFF
DNA: TGTGCCACCAGTGGTCCAGGGATGGGCACTGAAGCTTTCTTT

J: TRBJ1-6
D: -
V: TRBV27
length: 12
size: -
CDR3: CASSLRNSPLHF
DNA: TGTGCCAGCAGCTTACGGAATTCACCCCTCCACTTT

J: TRBJ2-2
D: TRBD2
V: TRBV5-5
length: 18
size: -
CDR3: CASSLSPTSGRNTGELFF
DNA: TGTGCCAGCAGCTTAAGTCCGACTAGCGGGAGGAACACCGGGGAGCTGTTTTTT

J: TRBJ2-2
D: TRBD1
V: TRBV6-5
length: 16
size: -
CDR3: CASSYAAGGNTGELFF
DNA: TGTGCCAGCAGTTACGCGGCAGGGGGAAACACCGGGGAGCTGTTTTTT

J: TRBJ2-3
D: -
V: TRBV7-9
length: 16
size: -
CDR3: CASSLARALDTDTQYF
DNA: TGTGCCAGCAGCTTAGCCAGGGCGCTAGACACAGATACGCAGTATTTT

J: TRBJ2-3
D: -
V: TRBV2
length: 15
size: -
CDR3: CASRVDRIGADTQYF
DNA: TGTGCCAGCAGAGTAGACAGGATAGGGGCAGATACGCAGTATTTT

J: TRBJ1-6
D: -
V: TRBV5-1
length: 15
size: -
CDR3: CASRFTQGRDSPLHF
DNA: TGCGCCAGCAGATTCACACAGGGTAGGGATTCACCCCTCCACTTT

J: TRBJ1-6
D: -
V: TRBV18
length: 14
size: -
CDR3: CASSPGLMNSPLHF
DNA: TGTGCCAGCTCACCCGGACTGATGAATTCACCCCTCCACTTT

J: TRBJ1-1
D: -
V: TRBV6-1
length: 14
size: -
CDR3: CASSDQGWATEAFF
DNA: TGTGCCAGCAGTGACCAGGGTTGGGCCACTGAAGCTTTCTTT

J: TRBJ2-2
D: TRBD2
V: TRBV7-9
length: 15
size: -
CDR3: CASSPGGGPTGELFF
DNA: TGTGCCAGCAGCCCGGGGGGGGGTCCCACCGGGGAGCTGTTTTTT

J: TRBJ1-3
D: -
V: TRBV19
length: 15
size: -
CDR3: CASMRLTISGNTIYF
DNA: TGTGCCAGTATGCGACTGACCATCTCTGGAAACACCATATATTTT

J: TRBJ1-4
D: -
V: TRBV19
length: 13
size: -
CDR3: CASLGGGAGKLFF
DNA: TGTGCCAGTCTTGGAGGAGGAGCGGGAAAACTGTTTTTT

J: TRBJ1-1
D: -
V: TRBV18
length: 15
size: -
CDR3: CASSPRTEFRTEAFF
DNA: TGTGCCAGCTCACCACGGACAGAGTTCAGGACTGAAGCTTTCTTT

J: TRBJ2-1
D: -
V: TRBV5-4
length: 15
size: -
CDR3: CASSLGQTPYNEQFF
DNA: TGTGCCAGCAGCTTGGGGCAGACACCCTACAATGAGCAGTTCTTC

J: TRBJ1-2
D: -
V: TRBV5-6
length: 14
size: few
CDR3: CASSLARSNYGYTF
DNA: TGTGCCAGCAGCTTGGCTAGATCTAACTATGGCTACACCTTC

J: TRBJ1-6
D: TRBD1
V: TRBV6-5
length: 15
size: -
CDR3: CASSYGQGAGSPLHF
DNA: TGTGCCAGCAGTTACGGACAGGGGGCGGGTTCACCCCTCCACTTT

J: TRBJ2-3
D: TRBD1
V: TRBV5-1
length: 17
size: -
CDR3: CASSRTGSAIGTDTQYF
DNA: TGCGCCAGCTCCCGGACAGGGAGTGCTATTGGCACAGATACGCAGTATTTT

J: TRBJ1-5
D: -
V: TRBV4-1
length: 16
size: -
CDR3: CASSQVKGVHNQPQHF
DNA: TGCGCCAGCAGCCAAGTTAAGGGGGTGCACAATCAGCCCCAGCATTTT

J: TRBJ2-5
D: TRBD2
V: TRBV7-2
length: 14
size: few
CDR3: CASSILAGAETQYF
DNA: TGTGCCAGCAGCATACTAGCGGGGGCGGAGACCCAGTACTTC

J: TRBJ2-7
D: TRBD1
V: TRBV25-1
length: 15
size: -
CDR3: CASRGTGGSSYEQYF
DNA: TGTGCCAGCAGGGGTACAGGGGGCAGTTCCTACGAGCAGTACTTC

J: TRBJ2-1
D: TRBD2
V: TRBV24-1
length: 17
size: -
CDR3: CATSDPLTSGANNEQFF
DNA: TGTGCCACCAGTGATCCTTTGACTAGCGGGGCTAACAATGAGCAGTTCTTC

J: TRBJ1-6
D: -
V: TRBV6-4
length: 14
size: -
CDR3: CASSDVRGSSPLHF
DNA: TGTGCCAGCAGTGACGTGCGGGGGAGTTCACCCCTCCACTTT

J: TRBJ1-2
D: -
V: TRBV18
length: 14
size: -
CDR3: CASSRGHRDYGYTF
DNA: TGTGCCAGCTCACGAGGGCATAGGGACTATGGCTACACCTTC

J: TRBJ1-1
D: -
V: TRBV5-1
length: 14
size: few
CDR3: CASSFVQASTEAFF
DNA: TGCGCCAGCAGCTTTGTACAGGCCAGCACTGAAGCTTTCTTT

J: TRBJ1-4
D: -
V: TRBV7-7
length: 15
size: -
CDR3: CASSQSPGRGEKLFF
DNA: TGTGCCAGCAGCCAAAGTCCGGGTAGGGGTGAAAAACTGTTTTTT

J: TRBJ2-2
D: -
V: TRBV19
length: 17
size: -
CDR3: CASSLRQILANTGELFF
DNA: TGTGCCAGTAGTCTCCGACAGATTCTCGCGAACACCGGGGAGCTGTTTTTT

J: TRBJ1-6
D: -
V: TRBV2
length: 15
size: -
CDR3: CASSDAGALGSPLHF
DNA: TGTGCCAGCAGTGACGCGGGGGCCCTGGGGTCACCCCTCCACTTT

J: TRBJ1-2
D: TRBD1
V: TRBV11-1
length: 16
size: -
CDR3: CASSLSLRTGSDGYTF
DNA: TGTGCCAGCAGCTTATCCCTTCGGACAGGGAGCGATGGCTACACCTTC

J: TRBJ1-3
D: TRBD1
V: TRBV7-9
length: 17
size: -
CDR3: CASSFFFGTGAGNTIYF
DNA: TGTGCCAGCAGCTTCTTTTTCGGGACAGGGGCCGGAAACACCATATATTTT